A selection of T cell receptor beta chains follows, all from one sample in a study of cytomegalovirus exposure and HLA in healthy donors. Some clones are missing from TCRdb's copy, which holds only in-frame ones; the method was immunoSEQ multiplex PCR. This sample carries roughly 200,000 clones, just over 75% of them seen once, and the ten largest clones take approximately 2%. The sequencing sample was made of PBMCs. These receptors all come from a man aged 30-40 years in good health and CMV-seronegative. CDR3s include the opening cysteine and the closing phenylalanine or tryptophan. D genes are given only for firm matches. The size of a clone is reported for some rows only, either as once, few or many, or as a class for expanded clones.

cdr3_length	v_call	j_call	d_call	clone_size	cdr3_nt	cdr3_aa
14	TRBV4-2	TRBJ1-6	TRBD1	-	TGTGCCAGCAGCAGACAGGGGAATAATTCACCCCTCCACTTT	CASSRQGNNSPLHF
16	TRBV5-4	TRBJ2-2	TRBD2	-	TGTGCCAGCAGCCCCACTAGCGGGAGGGCCGACGGGGAGCTGTTTTTT	CASSPTSGRADGELFF
16	TRBV9	TRBJ2-1	TRBD2	few	TGTGCCAGCAGCCCCTGGACTAGTTCTACCTACAATGAGCAGTTCTTC	CASSPWTSSTYNEQFF
14	TRBV5-3	TRBJ1-5	-	-	TGTGCCAGAAGCTTATTGAAGGGAGGGCAGCCCCAGCATTTT	CARSLLKGGQPQHF
15	TRBV11-1	TRBJ2-7	-	-	TGTGCCAGCAGCTTAGCGGGAGTAAGCTCAGGCGGGCAGTACTTC	CASSLAGVSSGGQYF
16	TRBV5-6	TRBJ1-4	TRBD1	few	TGTGCCAGCAGCTGGACAGGAAACCCAACTAATGAAAAACTGTTTTTT	CASSWTGNPTNEKLFF
14	TRBV10-1	TRBJ2-7	-	-	TGCGCCAGCAGTGAAAACAGGGTGGGCTACGAGCAGTACTTC	CASSENRVGYEQYF
16	TRBV6-5	TRBJ2-7	TRBD2	few	TGTGCCAGCAGTTACCAGGCCACTAGCGGGAGTTTCGAGCAGTACTTC	CASSYQATSGSFEQYF
15	TRBV5-4	TRBJ2-1	TRBD2	-	TGTGCCAGCAGACTCGGCGGGAGTCGCTACAATGAGCAGTTCTTC	CASRLGGSRYNEQFF
11	TRBV19	TRBJ1-1	-	-	TGTGCCAGTAGACGACAAACTGAAGCTTTCTTT	CASRRQTEAFF
15	TRBV7-3	TRBJ2-1	TRBD2	-	TGTGCCAGCAGCTTGGGGACTAGCGGGAGCGATGAGCAGTTCTTC	CASSLGTSGSDEQFF
12	TRBV29-1	TRBJ2-3	-	-	TGCAGCGTTGATACGGGCACAGATACGCAGTATTTT	CSVDTGTDTQYF
15	TRBV25-1	TRBJ2-3	-	-	TGTGCCAGCGAAGGAGCCACAGGGATGGTGGATACGCAGTATTTT	CASEGATGMVDTQYF
15	TRBV13	TRBJ2-1	-	-	TGTGCCAGCAGCTCCCCCCGGAGTAAATACAATGAGCAGTTCTTC	CASSSPRSKYNEQFF
15	TRBV27	TRBJ2-7	TRBD1	-	TGTGCCAGCAGTTTATTGACAGGGAAACGGGACGAGCAGTACTTC	CASSLLTGKRDEQYF
12	TRBV29-1	TRBJ2-1	-	-	TGCAGCGTCTCCGGGGAGCGTGGTGAGCAGTTCTTC	CSVSGERGEQFF
14	TRBV29-1	TRBJ2-7	-	-	TGCAGCGTTATCAACTACTCGGAACGTTACGAGCAGTACTTC	CSVINYSERYEQYF
15	TRBV18	TRBJ2-1	TRBD1	-	TGTGCCAGCTCACCCGCCGGGACAGGTTACAATGAGCAGTTCTTC	CASSPAGTGYNEQFF
20	TRBV14	TRBJ2-1	TRBD2	once	TGTGCCAGCAGCCAAGCGGGACTAGCGGCCGAATACTATTCCTACAATGAGCAGTTCTTC	CASSQAGLAAEYYSYNEQFF
16	TRBV7-3	TRBJ2-3	TRBD2	-	TGTGCCAGCAGCCGCGGACTAGCGGGAGGCGCAGATACGCAGTATTTT	CASSRGLAGGADTQYF
16	TRBV10-2	TRBJ1-2	TRBD1	-	TGCGCCAGCAGTGATCCACAGGGGTCCGCTAACTATGGCTACACCTTC	CASSDPQGSANYGYTF
17	TRBV5-4	TRBJ2-4	-	-	TGTGCCAGCAGCTTGGCGACTAACGGGATTGCCAAAAACATTCAGTACTTC	CASSLATNGIAKNIQYF
16	TRBV7-6	TRBJ2-1	TRBD1	once	TGTGCCAGCAGCCCCCTACGGGGACAGGGGGACAATGAGCAGTTCTTC	CASSPLRGQGDNEQFF
15	TRBV10-3	TRBJ2-3	TRBD2	-	TGTGCCATGAGTACTAGCGGAGATAGCACAGATACGCAGTATTTT	CAMSTSGDSTDTQYF
13	TRBV19	TRBJ2-3	-	-	TGTGCCAGTAGTATAGGAGGCTCAGATACGCAGTATTTT	CASSIGGSDTQYF
16	TRBV25-1	TRBJ2-3	TRBD1	few	TGTGCCAGCAGTGAAAAGGACAGGATGGGACCAGATACGCAGTATTTT	CASSEKDRMGPDTQYF
18	TRBV7-2	TRBJ2-7	TRBD2	-	TGTGCCAGCAGCTTAGGGGGGGGAAAGCGACTGCCACCCTACGAGCAGTACTTC	CASSLGGGKRLPPYEQYF
15	TRBV18	TRBJ2-5	TRBD2	-	TGTGCCAGCTCACCACCGTCTAGCGGGAGGGAGACCCAGTACTTC	CASSPPSSGRETQYF